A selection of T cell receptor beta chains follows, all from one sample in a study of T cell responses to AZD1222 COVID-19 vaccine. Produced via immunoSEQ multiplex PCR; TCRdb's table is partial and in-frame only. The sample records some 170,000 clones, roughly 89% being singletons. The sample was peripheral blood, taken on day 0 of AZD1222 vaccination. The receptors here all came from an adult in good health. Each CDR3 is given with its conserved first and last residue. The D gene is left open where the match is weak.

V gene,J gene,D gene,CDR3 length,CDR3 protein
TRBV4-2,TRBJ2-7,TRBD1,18,CASSQDPTGTGGRYEQYF
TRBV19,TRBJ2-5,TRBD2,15,CASSKGAGAQETQYF
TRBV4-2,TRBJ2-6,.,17,CASSQAGGLAGANVLTF
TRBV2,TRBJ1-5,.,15,CASSASDNYNQPQHF
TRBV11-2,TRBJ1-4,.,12,CASGREGEKLFF
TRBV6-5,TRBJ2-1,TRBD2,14,CASGLAGAYNEQFF
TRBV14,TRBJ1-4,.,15,CASSPNGYPGEKLFF
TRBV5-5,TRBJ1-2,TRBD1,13,CASSLTGLYGYTF
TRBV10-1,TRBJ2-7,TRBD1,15,CASGSDRGRTYEQYF
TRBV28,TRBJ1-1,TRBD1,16,CASSSLGTGMNTEAFF
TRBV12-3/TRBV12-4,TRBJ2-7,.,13,CASSSQGFHEQYF
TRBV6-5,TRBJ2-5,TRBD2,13,CASSGGFQETQYF
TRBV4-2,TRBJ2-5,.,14,CASSQEGQGWTQYF
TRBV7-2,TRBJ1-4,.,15,CASSVDFSTNEKLFF
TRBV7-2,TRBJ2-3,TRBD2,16,CASSLGTTLRIDTQYF
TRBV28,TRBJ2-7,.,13,CASSGTHGAEQYF
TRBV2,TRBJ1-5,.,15,CASSEGSRDNQPQHF
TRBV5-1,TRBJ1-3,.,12,CASSSDGNTIYF
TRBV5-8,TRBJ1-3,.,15,CASSLGQISGNTIYF
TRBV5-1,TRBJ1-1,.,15,CASSLGRQVNTEAFF
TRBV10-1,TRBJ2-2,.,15,CASSELGAKAGELFF
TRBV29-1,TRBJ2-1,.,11,CSVEVIGEQFF
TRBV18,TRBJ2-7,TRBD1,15,CASSEGQGAAYEQYF
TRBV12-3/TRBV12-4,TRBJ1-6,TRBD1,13,CAIRTGGNSPLHF
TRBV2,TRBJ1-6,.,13,CASRTTETSPLHF
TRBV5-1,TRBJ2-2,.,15,CASRSGRLNTGELFF
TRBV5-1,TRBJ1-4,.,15,CASSLEEATNEKLFF
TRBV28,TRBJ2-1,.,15,CASSPPGQGRNEQFF
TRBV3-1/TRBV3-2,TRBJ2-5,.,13,CASSRDRGETQYF
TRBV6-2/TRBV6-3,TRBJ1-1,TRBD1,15,CASSYAGQPNTEAFF